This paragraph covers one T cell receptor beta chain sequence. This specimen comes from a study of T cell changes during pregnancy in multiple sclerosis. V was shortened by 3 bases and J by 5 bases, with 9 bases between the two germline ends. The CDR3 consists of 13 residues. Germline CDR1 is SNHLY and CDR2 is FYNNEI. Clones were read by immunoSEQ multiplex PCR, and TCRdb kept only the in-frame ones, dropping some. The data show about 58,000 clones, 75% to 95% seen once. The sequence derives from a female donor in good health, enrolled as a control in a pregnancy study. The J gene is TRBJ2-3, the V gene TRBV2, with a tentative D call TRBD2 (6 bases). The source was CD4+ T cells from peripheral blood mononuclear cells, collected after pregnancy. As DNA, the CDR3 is TGTGCCAGCAGTGACCCCGGGGGAGATACGCAGTATTTT. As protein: CASSDPGGDTQYF.